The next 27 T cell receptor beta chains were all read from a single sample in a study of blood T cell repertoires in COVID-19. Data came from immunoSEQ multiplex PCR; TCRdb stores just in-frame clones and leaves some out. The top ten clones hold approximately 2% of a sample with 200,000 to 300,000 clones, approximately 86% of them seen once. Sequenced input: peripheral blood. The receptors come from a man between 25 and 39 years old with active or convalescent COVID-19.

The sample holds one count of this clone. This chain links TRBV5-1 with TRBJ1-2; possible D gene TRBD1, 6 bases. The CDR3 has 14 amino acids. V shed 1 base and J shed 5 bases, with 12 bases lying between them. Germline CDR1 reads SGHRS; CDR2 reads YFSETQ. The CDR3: CASSLKLQGYGYTF. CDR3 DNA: TGCGCCAGCAGCTTGAAGCTACAGGGTTATGGCTACACCTTC.

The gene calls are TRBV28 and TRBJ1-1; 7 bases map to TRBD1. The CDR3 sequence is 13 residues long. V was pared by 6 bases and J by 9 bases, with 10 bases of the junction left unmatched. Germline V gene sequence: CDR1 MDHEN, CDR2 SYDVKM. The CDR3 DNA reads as TGTGCCAGCAGCACTCGGACAGGCACGCAAGCTTTCTTT. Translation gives CASSTRTGTQAFF.

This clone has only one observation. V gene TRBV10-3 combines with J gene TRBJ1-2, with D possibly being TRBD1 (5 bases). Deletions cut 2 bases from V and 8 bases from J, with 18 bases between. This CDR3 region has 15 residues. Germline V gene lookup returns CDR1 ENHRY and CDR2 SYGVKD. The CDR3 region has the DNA TGTGCCATCAGTGAGCGAACAGGTCCCCTCGGCGGCTACACCTTC. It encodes CAISERTGPLGGYTF.

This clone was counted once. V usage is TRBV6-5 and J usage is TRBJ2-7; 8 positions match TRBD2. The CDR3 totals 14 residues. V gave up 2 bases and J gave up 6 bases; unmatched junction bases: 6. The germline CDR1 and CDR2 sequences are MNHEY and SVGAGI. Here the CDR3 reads CASSYVGGAGEQYF. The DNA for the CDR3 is TGTGCCAGCAGTTACGTCGGGGGGGCCGGCGAGCAGTACTTC.

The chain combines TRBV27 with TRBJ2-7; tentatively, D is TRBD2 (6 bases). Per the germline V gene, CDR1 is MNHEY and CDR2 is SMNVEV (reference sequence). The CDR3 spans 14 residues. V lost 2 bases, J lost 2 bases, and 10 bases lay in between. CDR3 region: CASSLSPGAYEQYF. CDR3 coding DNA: TGTGCCAGCAGTTTAAGCCCGGGGGCCTACGAGCAGTACTTC.

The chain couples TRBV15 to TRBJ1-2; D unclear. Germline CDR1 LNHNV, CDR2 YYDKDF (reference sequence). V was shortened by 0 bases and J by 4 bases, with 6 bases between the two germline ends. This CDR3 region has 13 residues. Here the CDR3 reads CATSRDIGYGYTF. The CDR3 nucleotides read TGTGCCACCAGCAGAGATATCGGCTATGGCTACACCTTC. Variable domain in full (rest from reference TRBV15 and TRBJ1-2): DAMVIQNPRYQVTQFGKPVTLSCSQTLNHNVMYWYQQKSSQAPKLLFHYYDKDFNNEADTPDNFQSRRPNTSFCFLDIRSPGLGDTAMYLCATSRDIGYGYTFGSGTRLTVV.

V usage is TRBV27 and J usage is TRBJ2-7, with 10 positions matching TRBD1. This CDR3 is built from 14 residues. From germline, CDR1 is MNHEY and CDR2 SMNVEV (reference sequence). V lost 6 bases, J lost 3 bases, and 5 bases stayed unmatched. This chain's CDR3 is CASSQDRGFYEQYF. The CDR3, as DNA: TGTGCCAGCAGCCAGGACAGGGGGTTCTACGAGCAGTACTTC.

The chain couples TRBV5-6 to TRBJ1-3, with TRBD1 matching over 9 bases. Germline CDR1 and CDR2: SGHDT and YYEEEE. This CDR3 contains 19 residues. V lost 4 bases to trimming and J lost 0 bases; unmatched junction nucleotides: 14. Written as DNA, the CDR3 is TGTGCCAGCAGCCCGCTTCGGACAGGGGTCCTTAGCTCTGGAAACACCATATATTTT. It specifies CASSPLRTGVLSSGNTIYF.

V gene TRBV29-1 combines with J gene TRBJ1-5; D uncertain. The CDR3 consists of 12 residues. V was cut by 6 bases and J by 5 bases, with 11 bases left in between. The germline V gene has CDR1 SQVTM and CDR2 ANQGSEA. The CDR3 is CSVRNLDQPQHF. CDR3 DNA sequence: TGCAGCGTCAGAAATCTTGATCAGCCCCAGCATTTT. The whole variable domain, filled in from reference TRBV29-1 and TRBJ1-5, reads SAVISQKPSRDICQRGTSLTIQCQVDSQVTMMFWYRQQPGQSLTLIATANQGSEATYESGFVIDKFPISRPNLTFSTLTVSNMSPEDSSIYLCSVRNLDQPQHFGDGTRLSIL.

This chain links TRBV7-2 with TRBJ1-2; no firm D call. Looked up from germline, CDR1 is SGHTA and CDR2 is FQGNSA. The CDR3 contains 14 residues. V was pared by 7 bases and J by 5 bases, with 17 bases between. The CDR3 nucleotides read TGTGCCAGCACCTCCTCGAGCCGGGGATATGGCTACACCTTC. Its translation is CASTSSSRGYGYTF.

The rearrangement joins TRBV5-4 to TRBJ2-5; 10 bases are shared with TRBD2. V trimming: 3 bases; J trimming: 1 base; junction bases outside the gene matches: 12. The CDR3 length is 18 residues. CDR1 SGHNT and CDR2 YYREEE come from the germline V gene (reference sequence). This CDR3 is CASSSIGLAENFQETQYF. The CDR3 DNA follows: TGTGCCAGCAGCTCAATCGGACTAGCGGAAAACTTCCAAGAGACCCAGTACTTC.

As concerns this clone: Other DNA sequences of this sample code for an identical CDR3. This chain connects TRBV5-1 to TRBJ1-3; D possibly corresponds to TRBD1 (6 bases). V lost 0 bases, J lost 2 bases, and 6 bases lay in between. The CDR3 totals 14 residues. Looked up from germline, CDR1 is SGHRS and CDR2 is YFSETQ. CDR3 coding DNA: TGCGCCAGCAGCTTGGCAGGGGCTGGAAACACCATATATTTT. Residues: CASSLAGAGNTIYF.

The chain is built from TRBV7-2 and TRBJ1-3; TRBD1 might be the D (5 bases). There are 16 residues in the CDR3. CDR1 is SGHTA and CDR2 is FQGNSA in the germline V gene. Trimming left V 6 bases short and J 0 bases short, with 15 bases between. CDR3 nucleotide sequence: TGTGCCAGCAGTGCGGGACGCCGGGGCTCTGGAAACACCATATATTTT. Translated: CASSAGRRGSGNTIYF.

CDR3 loop: CASSPTTGLGFNYEQYF. DNA for the CDR3: TGCGCCAGCAGCCCTACTACAGGATTGGGGTTCAACTACGAGCAGTACTTC. The chain couples TRBV5-1 to TRBJ2-7; possibly TRBD1 for D (5 bases). The V gene lost 4 bases and the J gene lost 3 bases, with 23 bases spanning the gap. From germline, CDR1 is SGHRS and CDR2 YFSETQ. This CDR3 is 17 amino acids long.

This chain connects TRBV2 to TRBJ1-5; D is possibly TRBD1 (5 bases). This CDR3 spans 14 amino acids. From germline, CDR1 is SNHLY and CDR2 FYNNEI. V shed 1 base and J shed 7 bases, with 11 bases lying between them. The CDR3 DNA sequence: TGTGCCAGCAGTGAAGATGTTGGGGGGCAGCCCCAGCATTTT. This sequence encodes CASSEDVGGQPQHF.

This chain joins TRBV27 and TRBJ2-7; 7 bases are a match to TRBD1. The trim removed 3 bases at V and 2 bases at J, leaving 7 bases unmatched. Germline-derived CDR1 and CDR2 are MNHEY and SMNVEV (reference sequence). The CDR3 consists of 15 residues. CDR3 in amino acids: CASSLSRGQTYEQYF. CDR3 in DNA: TGTGCCAGCAGTTTGAGTAGGGGACAGACCTACGAGCAGTACTTC.

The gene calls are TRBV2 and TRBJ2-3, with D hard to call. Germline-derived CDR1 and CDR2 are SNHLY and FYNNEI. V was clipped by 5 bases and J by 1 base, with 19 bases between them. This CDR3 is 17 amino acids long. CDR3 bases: TGTGCCAGCAGTTATCCGGTGGTTGGCGGCGGCACAGATACGCAGTATTTT. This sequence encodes CASSYPVVGGGTDTQYF.

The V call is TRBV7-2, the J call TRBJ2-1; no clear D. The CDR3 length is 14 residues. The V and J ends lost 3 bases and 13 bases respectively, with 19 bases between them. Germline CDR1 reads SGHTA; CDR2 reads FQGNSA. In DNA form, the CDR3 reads TGTGCCAGCAGCTTTCTATCACGACAAAACTTCCAGTTCTTC. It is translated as CASSFLSRQNFQFF.

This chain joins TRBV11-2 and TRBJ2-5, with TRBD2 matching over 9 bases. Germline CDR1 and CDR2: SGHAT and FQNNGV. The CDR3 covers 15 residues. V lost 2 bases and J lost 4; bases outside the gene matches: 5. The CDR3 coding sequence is TGTGCCAGCAGCTTACTTGGCGGGGGGGCAGAGACCCAGTACTTC. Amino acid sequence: CASSLLGGGAETQYF. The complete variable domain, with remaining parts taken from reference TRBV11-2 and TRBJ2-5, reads EAGVAQSPRYKIIEKRQSVAFWCNPISGHATLYWYQQILGQGPKLLIQFQNNGVVDDSQLPKDRFSAERLKGVDSTLKIQPAKLEDSAVYLCASSLLGGGAETQYFGPGTRLLVL.

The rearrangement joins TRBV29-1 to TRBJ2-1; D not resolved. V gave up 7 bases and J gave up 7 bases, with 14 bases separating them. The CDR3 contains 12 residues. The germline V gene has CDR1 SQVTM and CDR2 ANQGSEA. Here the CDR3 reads CSGSVALNEQFF. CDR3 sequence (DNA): TGCAGCGGTTCGGTAGCTTTGAATGAGCAGTTCTTC.

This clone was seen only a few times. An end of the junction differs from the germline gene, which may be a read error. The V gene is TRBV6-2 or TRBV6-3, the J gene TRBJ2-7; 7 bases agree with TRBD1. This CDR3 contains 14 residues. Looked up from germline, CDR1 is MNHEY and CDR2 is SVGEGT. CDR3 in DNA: TGTGCCAGCAGTCCCAAATTCGGGACAGTAAGGCGTCGCTTC. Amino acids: CASSPKFGTVRRRF.

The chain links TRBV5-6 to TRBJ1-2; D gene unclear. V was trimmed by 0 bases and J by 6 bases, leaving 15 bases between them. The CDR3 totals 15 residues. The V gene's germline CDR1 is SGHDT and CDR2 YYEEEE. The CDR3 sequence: CASSLVARGDHGYTF. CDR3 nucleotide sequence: TGTGCCAGCAGCTTGGTAGCCCGCGGGGATCATGGCTACACCTTC.

In DNA, the CDR3 is TGTGCCAGCAGTCCCCAGACCGGGACAGGGGTTCACGAGCAGTACTTC. This codes for CASSPQTGTGVHEQYF. V and J are TRBV6-2 or TRBV6-3 and TRBJ2-7; TRBD1 aligns across 10 bases. Looked up from germline, CDR1 is MNHEY and CDR2 is SVGEGT. The CDR3 runs 16 residues. J gave up 5 bases and V 5 bases, and 12 bases lay outside the gene matches.

CDR3 residues: CASSSGQLIAKNIQYF. CDR3 nucleotide sequence: TGTGCCAGCAGCTCGGGACAGTTGATAGCCAAAAACATTCAGTACTTC. The chain combines TRBV5-8 with TRBJ2-4; 7 bases fit TRBD1. CDR3 length: 16 residues. The V and J ends lost 3 bases and 0 bases, in that order; junction bases with no gene match: 6. The germline V gene has CDR1 SGHTS and CDR2 YDEGEE.

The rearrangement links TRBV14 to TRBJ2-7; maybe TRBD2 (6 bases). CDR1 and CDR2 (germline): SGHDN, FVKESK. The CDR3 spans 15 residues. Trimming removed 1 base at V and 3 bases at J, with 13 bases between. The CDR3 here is CASSQALAGRYEQYF. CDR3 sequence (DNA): TGTGCCAGCAGCCAAGCGTTGGCGGGGCGCTACGAGCAGTACTTC.

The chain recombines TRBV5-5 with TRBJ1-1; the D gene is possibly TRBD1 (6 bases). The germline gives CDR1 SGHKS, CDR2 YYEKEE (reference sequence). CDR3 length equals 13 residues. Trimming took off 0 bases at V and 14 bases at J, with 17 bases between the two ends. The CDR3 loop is CASSLGQEVVGFF. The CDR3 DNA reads TGTGCCAGCAGCTTGGGACAGGAGGTTGTCGGGTTCTTT.

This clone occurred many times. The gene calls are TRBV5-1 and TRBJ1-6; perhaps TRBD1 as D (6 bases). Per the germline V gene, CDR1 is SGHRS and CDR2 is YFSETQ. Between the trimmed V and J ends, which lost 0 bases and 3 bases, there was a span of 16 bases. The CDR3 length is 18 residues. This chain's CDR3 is CASSLGSTGPLYNSPLHF. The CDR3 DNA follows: TGCGCCAGCAGCTTGGGGTCCACAGGGCCCCTCTATAATTCACCCCTCCACTTT.